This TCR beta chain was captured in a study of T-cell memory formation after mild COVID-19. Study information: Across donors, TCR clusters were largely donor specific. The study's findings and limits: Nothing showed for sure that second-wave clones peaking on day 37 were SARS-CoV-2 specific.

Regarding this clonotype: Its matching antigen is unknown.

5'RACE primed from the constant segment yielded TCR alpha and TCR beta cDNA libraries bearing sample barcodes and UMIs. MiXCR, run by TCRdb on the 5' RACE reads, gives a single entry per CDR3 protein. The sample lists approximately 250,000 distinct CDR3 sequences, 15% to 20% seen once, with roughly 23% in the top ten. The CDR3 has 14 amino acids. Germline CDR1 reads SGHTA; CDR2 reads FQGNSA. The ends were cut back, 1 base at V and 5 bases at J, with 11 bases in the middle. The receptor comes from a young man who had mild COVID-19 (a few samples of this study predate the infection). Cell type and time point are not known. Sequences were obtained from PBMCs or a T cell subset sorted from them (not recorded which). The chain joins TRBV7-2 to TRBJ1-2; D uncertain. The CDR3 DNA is TGTGCCAGCAGCTTAGTAGAGGGAAGGTATGGCTACACCTTC. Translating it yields CASSLVEGRYGYTF.